The 15 T cell receptor beta chains given below trace back to one sample, sequenced in a study of lymphopenia after photon versus proton radiotherapy. Data came from immunoSEQ multiplex PCR; TCRdb stores just in-frame clones and leaves some out. The sample carries approximately 71,000 clones, roughly 88% recorded once. Material: peripheral blood, obtained from a patient treated with photon-based radiotherapy. The receptors originated from a woman aged 70-85 years with pancreatic cancer.

The chain couples TRBV9 to TRBJ2-4; D is possibly TRBD2 (6 bases). Germline V gene lookup returns CDR1 SGDLS and CDR2 YYNGEE. This CDR3 has 15 amino acids. V lost 0 bases and J 2 bases, leaving 9 bases between the germline ends. CDR3 nucleotides: TGTGCCAGCAGCGTAGGCGGGGCGACCAAAAACATTCAGTACTTC. Amino acid sequence: CASSVGGATKNIQYF. The whole variable domain, remainder taken from reference TRBV9 and TRBJ2-4, is DSGVTQTPKHLITATGQRVTLRCSPRSGDLSVYWYQQSLDQGLQFLIQYYNGEERAKGNILERFSAQQFPDLHSELNLSSLELGDSALYFCASSVGGATKNIQYFGAGTRLSVL.

The chain carries TRBV27 and TRBJ2-1; a weak D match, TRBD1 (5 bases). The germline gives CDR1 MNHEY, CDR2 SMNVEV (reference sequence). V was clipped by 1 base and J by 2 bases, with 15 bases between them. The length of the CDR3 is 17 residues. In nucleotides, the CDR3 is TGTGCCAGCAGTTTATGGCCGACAGTCGGCGCCTACAATGAGCAGTTCTTC. This codes for CASSLWPTVGAYNEQFF.

A single count supports this clone. The chain links TRBV7-2 to TRBJ1-5; D ambiguous. This CDR3 is built from 12 residues. Trimming pared 5 bases from V and 7 bases from J, leaving 9 bases between. In germline, CDR1 is SGHTA, CDR2 FQGNSA. The CDR3 protein is CASSVGRQPQHF. CDR3 bases: TGTGCCAGCAGCGTGGGAAGACAGCCCCAGCATTTT.

J is TRBJ1-1 and V is TRBV2, with unresolved D. Trimming shortened V by 6 bases and J by 0 bases, and 17 bases separated the two germline ends. This CDR3 is built from 16 residues. Germline V CDR1 and CDR2: SNHLY, FYNNEI. The CDR3 coding sequence is TGTGCCAGCAGCTCTACCACAGACGGACTGAACACTGAAGCTTTCTTT. Translated, it gives CASSSTTDGLNTEAFF.

Only one count was recorded for this clone. The chain links TRBV5-1 to TRBJ2-5; D uncertain. The germline V and J ends were trimmed by 0 bases and 0 bases, with 12 bases remaining between them. The CDR3 is 16 amino acids. The germline CDR1 and CDR2 sequences are SGHRS and YFSETQ. CDR3 sequence reads: CASSLDGVSNQETQYF. The CDR3, as DNA: TGCGCCAGCAGCTTGGATGGGGTTAGCAACCAAGAGACCCAGTACTTC.

The rearrangement links TRBV23-1 to TRBJ1-1; 9 positions match TRBD1. TRBV23-1 is classed as an ORF, of uncertain function. V lost 4 bases to trimming and J lost 2 bases; unmatched junction nucleotides: 5. This CDR3 has 15 amino acids. The CDR3 region is CASSRDRDLNTEAFF. CDR3 in DNA: TGCGCCAGCAGTCGGGACAGGGATCTTAACACTGAAGCTTTCTTT.

The genes are TRBV10-2 and TRBJ2-7; TRBD1 matches 8 bases. Germline trimming cut 6 bases from V and 3 bases from J; bases unmatched to any gene: 7. Germline loops: CDR1 WSHSY, CDR2 SAAADI. The CDR3 covers 14 residues. The CDR3 DNA reads as TGCGCCAGCAGCCTCCGGGACAGGCGCTACGAGCAGTACTTC. Its translation is CASSLRDRRYEQYF.

The rearrangement uses TRBV29-1 and TRBJ1-1; D remains unclear. Trimming took 5 bases from V and 0 from J, leaving 16 bases between them. The length of the CDR3 is 15 residues. Germline V lookup: CDR1 SQVTM, CDR2 ANQGSEA. CDR3 in amino acids: CSVLFLGKLNTEAFF. In DNA, the CDR3 is TGCAGCGTTCTTTTTCTGGGGAAACTGAACACTGAAGCTTTCTTT.

The chain carries TRBV5-1 and TRBJ1-2; D is perhaps TRBD1 (6 bases). Per the germline V gene, CDR1 is SGHRS and CDR2 is YFSETQ. V gave up 0 bases and J gave up 6 bases, with 18 bases separating them. The CDR3 loop spans 16 amino acids. The CDR3 DNA is TGCGCCAGCAGCTTGGCCCCGGGGACCGCAGGGGATGGCTACACCTTC. This codes for CASSLAPGTAGDGYTF.

The rearrangement joins TRBV5-1 to TRBJ2-5; 12 nucleotides match TRBD2. Germline V CDR1 and CDR2: SGHRS, YFSETQ. The length of the CDR3 is 16 residues. With V trimmed by 4 bases and J by 4 bases, 8 bases remained unmatched. The CDR3 region is CASSQRLAGAGETQYF. CDR3 in DNA: TGCGCCAGCAGCCAGCGACTAGCGGGAGCGGGAGAGACCCAGTACTTC. The full variable domain, in which reference TRBV5-1 and TRBJ2-5 provide the parts outside the CDR3, is KAGVTQTPRYLIKTRGQQVTLSCSPISGHRSVSWYQQTPGQGLQFLFEYFSETQRNKGNFPGRFSGRQFSNSRSEMNVSTLELGDSALYLCASSQRLAGAGETQYFGPGTRLLVL.

The V gene is TRBV12-5, the J gene TRBJ2-1; tentatively, D is TRBD1 (5 bases). CDR3 length: 15 amino acids. Germline-derived CDR1 and CDR2 are LGHNT and FRNRAP. The V end lost 1 base, the J end lost 0 bases, and 7 bases lay between the germline ends. The CDR3, as DNA: TGTGCTAGTGGTTTGGGGACACCCTCCTACAATGAGCAGTTCTTC. Its protein product is CASGLGTPSYNEQFF. The full variable domain, with the rest looked up from reference TRBV12-5 and TRBJ2-1, is DARVTQTPRHKVTEMGQEVTMRCQPILGHNTVFWYRQTMMQGLELLAYFRNRAPLDDSGMPKDRFSAEMPDATLATLKIQPSEPRDSAVYFCASGLGTPSYNEQFFGPGTRLTVL.

The chain is built from TRBV5-6 and TRBJ2-3, with TRBD1 matching 7 bases. From germline, CDR1 is SGHDT and CDR2 YYEEEE. The CDR3 runs 15 residues. Losses at the gene ends were 3 bases for V and 0 bases for J; bases not matched to a gene: 4. In DNA form, the CDR3 reads TGTGCCAGCAGCTCGGGACAGTTCAGCACAGATACGCAGTATTTT. Translated: CASSSGQFSTDTQYF.

With regard to this clone: Mismatch with germline at one junction end may stem from a read error. CDR3: CASSVIGTVRAF. The CDR3 nucleotides are TGTGCCAGCAGTGTTATCGGGACAGTACGGGCCTTC. This chain links TRBV2 with TRBJ1-2; 7 bases fit TRBD1. Germline lookup yields CDR1 SNHLY and CDR2 FYNNEI. The CDR3 runs to 12 residues.

This sequence joins TRBV29-1 and TRBJ2-7; 12 bases are shared with TRBD1. The V and J ends lost 3 bases and 5 bases, in that order; junction bases with no gene match: 5. The CDR3 totals 14 residues. The germline CDR1 and CDR2 sequences are SQVTM and ANQGSEA. The CDR3 bases are TGCAGCGTTGAGCCGGGACAGGGGGCCAACGAGCAGTACTTC. Protein: CSVEPGQGANEQYF.

CDR3 amino acids: CASNLLGGGRNNEQFF. The CDR3 DNA follows: TGTGCCAGTAACCTTCTCGGGGGGGGCCGGAACAATGAGCAGTTCTTC. The chain has TRBV19 and TRBJ2-1; 8 nucleotides align to TRBD2. Germline CDR1 and CDR2: LNHDA and SQIVND (reference sequence). V trimming: 7 bases; J trimming: 5 bases; junction bases outside the gene matches: 13. The CDR3 contains 16 residues.